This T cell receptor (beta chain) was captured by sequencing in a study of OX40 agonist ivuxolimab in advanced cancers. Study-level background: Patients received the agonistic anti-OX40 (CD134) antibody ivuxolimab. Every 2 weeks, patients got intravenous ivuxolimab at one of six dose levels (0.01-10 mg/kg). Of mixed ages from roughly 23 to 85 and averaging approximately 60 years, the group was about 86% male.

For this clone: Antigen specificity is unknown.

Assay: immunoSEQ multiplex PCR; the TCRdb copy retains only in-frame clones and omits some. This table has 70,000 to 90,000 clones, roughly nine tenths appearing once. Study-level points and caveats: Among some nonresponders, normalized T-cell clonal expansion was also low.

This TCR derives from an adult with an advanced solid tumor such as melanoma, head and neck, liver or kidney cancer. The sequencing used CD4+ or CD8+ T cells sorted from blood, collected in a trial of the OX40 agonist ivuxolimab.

The CDR3, as DNA: TGCGCCAGCAGCTTGAAAGAAAACCCTTATTCACCCCTCCACTTT. Translation gives CASSLKENPYSPLHF. The rearrangement joins TRBV5-1 to TRBJ1-6; D is unclear. Germline lookup yields CDR1 SGHRS and CDR2 YFSETQ. Trimming stripped 1 base from V and 8 bases from J, with 13 bases between. The CDR3 covers 15 residues.